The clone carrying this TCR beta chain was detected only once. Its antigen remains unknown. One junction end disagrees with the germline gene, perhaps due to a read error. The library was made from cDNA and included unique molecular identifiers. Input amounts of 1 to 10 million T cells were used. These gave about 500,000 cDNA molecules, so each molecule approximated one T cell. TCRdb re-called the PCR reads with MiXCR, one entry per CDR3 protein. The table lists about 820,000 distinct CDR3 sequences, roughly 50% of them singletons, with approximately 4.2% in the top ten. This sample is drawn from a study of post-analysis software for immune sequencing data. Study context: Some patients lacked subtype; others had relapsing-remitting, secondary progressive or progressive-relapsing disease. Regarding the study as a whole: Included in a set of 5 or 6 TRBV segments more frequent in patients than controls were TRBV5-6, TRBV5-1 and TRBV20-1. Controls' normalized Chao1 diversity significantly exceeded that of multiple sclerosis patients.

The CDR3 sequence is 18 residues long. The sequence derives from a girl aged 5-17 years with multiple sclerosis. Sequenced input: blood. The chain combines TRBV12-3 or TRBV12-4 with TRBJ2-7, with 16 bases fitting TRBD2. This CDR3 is CAGSPGGLAGGPTLEQYF. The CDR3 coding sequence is TGTGCCGGCAGTCCCGGGGGACTAGCGGGGGGGCCTACTCTCGAGCAGTACTTC.